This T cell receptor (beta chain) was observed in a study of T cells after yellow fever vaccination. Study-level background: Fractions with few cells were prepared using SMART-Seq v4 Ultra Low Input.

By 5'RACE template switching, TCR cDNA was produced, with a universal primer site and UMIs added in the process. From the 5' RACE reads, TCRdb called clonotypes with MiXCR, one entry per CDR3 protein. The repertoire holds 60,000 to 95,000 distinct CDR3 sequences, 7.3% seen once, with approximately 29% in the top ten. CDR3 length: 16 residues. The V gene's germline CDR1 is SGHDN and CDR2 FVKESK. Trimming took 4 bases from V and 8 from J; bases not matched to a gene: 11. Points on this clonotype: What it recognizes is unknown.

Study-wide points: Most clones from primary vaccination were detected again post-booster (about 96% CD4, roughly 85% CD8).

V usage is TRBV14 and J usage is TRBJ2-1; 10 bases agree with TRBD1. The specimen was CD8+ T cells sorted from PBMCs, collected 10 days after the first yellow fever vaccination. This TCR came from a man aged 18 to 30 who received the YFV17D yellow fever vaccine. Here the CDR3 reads CASSLADRGRMYEQFF. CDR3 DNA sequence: TGTGCCAGCAGCCTAGCCGACAGGGGGCGGATGTATGAGCAGTTCTTC.